The clone carrying this T cell receptor beta chain occurred a few times. No antigen is known for it. The record originates from a study of T cell repertoires in cytomegalovirus infection. Study summary: Public TCR beta signature analysis indicated the presence of both CMV infection and matching HLA type. Study-level findings and limits: In two of eight donors, the top clonotype was HLA-C-restricted CMV-specific.

In TCRdb, the reads were re-called with MiXCR into one record per CDR3 protein. The sample shows some 800,000 distinct CDR3 sequences, 25% to 30% of them seen only once. The CDR3 covers 14 residues. J lost 2 bases, V lost 7 bases, and 7 bases had no gene match. The germline gives CDR1 SGHAT, CDR2 FQNNGV. The chain carries TRBV11-2 and TRBJ2-5; 7 bases fit TRBD2. The clonotype was recovered from a human donor in good health (CMV status not recorded). Some clones in this sample may be carry-over from other donors' samples. The specimen was cultured CD8+ T cells from PBMCs, collected from culture after CMV antigen stimulation. This chain's CDR3 is CASIPWGGQETQYF. Here the CDR3 DNA reads TGTGCCAGCATCCCCTGGGGGGGGCAAGAGACCCAGTACTTC.